One sample yielded the 21 T cell receptor beta chains listed below, sequenced in a study of cytotoxic CD8 clonotypes in ibrutinib-treated CLL. Only in-frame clones appear in the TCRdb table, and some are missing; sequencing was by immunoSEQ multiplex PCR. The data contain tens of thousands of clones, 71% of them singletons. Source: PBMCs, taken after 12 months of ibrutinib treatment. The receptors here all came from a human donor with chronic lymphocytic leukemia.

The chain links TRBV5-4 to TRBJ2-1; a possible D gene is TRBD1 (7 bases). Trimming cost V 4 bases and J 4 bases, with 15 bases left between them. The length of the CDR3 is 15 residues. Germline lookup yields CDR1 SGHNT and CDR2 YYREEE (reference sequence). The CDR3 DNA is TGTGCCAGCAGCCCAGGAGGGGGCAGGTACAATGAGCAGTTCTTC. Translation: CASSPGGGRYNEQFF.

This clone was picked up one time. The V call is TRBV19, the J call TRBJ1-1; D not resolved. This CDR3 has 15 amino acids. V lost 5 bases to trimming and J lost 1 base, with 14 bases between them. Germline assignment: CDR1 LNHDA and CDR2 SQIVND (reference sequence). CDR3 in amino acids: CASSRRGLGNTEAFF. In nucleotides, the CDR3 is TGTGCCAGTAGTCGTCGTGGTTTAGGGAACACTGAAGCTTTCTTT.

The table lists this clone with a few counts. The rearrangement joins TRBV7-3 to TRBJ2-3, with unresolved D. This CDR3 has 13 residues. Trimming left V 2 bases short and J 2 bases short, with 5 bases between. Germline V CDR1 and CDR2: SGHTA, FQGTGA. CDR3 bases: TGTGCCAGCAGCTTATCATCCACAGATACGCAGTATTTT. Translating gives CASSLSSTDTQYF. Looking up the rest from reference TRBV7-3 and TRBJ2-3 gives the full variable domain: GAGVSQTPSNKVTEKGKYVELRCDPISGHTALYWYRQSLGQGPEFLIYFQGTGAADDSGLPNDRFFAVRPEGSVSTLKIQRTERGDSAVYLCASSLSSTDTQYFGPGTRLTVL.

The J gene is TRBJ2-3, the V gene TRBV4-1; 10 bases fit TRBD1. Germline V gives CDR1 MGHRA, CDR2 YSYEKL. The CDR3 loop spans 15 amino acids. V was pared by 4 bases and J by 4 bases, with 5 bases of the junction left unmatched. DNA for the CDR3: TGCGCCAGCAGCCGTAATGGACAGGGGGCAGATACGCAGTATTTT. This sequence encodes CASSRNGQGADTQYF.

The chain couples TRBV2 to TRBJ2-5; D uncertain. Germline V gene lookup returns CDR1 SNHLY and CDR2 FYNNEI. V dropped 6 bases and J dropped 2 bases, with 10 bases sitting between them. CDR3 length: 13 amino acids. The CDR3 protein is CASRRTVQETQYF. In DNA, the CDR3 is TGTGCCAGCAGACGGACGGTACAAGAGACCCAGTACTTC.

The V gene is TRBV4-1, the J gene TRBJ2-7, with 10 bases aligning to TRBD1. The germline V gene has CDR1 MGHRA and CDR2 YSYEKL. There are 16 residues in the CDR3. V gave up 4 bases and J gave up 4 bases; unmatched junction bases: 10. The CDR3 region has the DNA TGCGCCAGCAGCCTAGAATTTGGACAGGGGGTTTACGAGCAGTACTTC. Encoded protein: CASSLEFGQGVYEQYF.

The J gene is TRBJ1-2, the V gene TRBV28, with D perhaps matching TRBD1 (6 bases). The CDR3 consists of 19 residues. CDR1 and CDR2 from the germline V gene are MDHEN and SYDVKM. Trimming shortened V by 4 bases and J by 7 bases, and 31 bases separated the two germline ends. CDR3 in amino acids: CASSSNAGTHYRIQTGYTF. In DNA form, the CDR3 reads TGTGCCAGCAGTTCGAATGCCGGGACACACTATCGCATCCAAACTGGCTACACCTTC.

The chain has TRBV11-2 and TRBJ2-5; 7 bases are shared with TRBD2. Germline values: CDR1 SGHAT, CDR2 FQNNGV. The trim removed 1 base at V and 10 bases at J, leaving 0 bases unmatched. The CDR3 totals 11 residues. CDR3 residues: CASSLGGGQYF. The CDR3 DNA sequence: TGTGCCAGCAGCTTAGGGGGGGGCCAGTACTTC.

This rearrangement joins TRBV27 to TRBJ2-6, with no clear D. With 4 bases removed from V and 2 bases from J, the gap between germline ends came to 9 bases. The CDR3 extends over 15 amino acids. In germline, CDR1 is MNHEY, CDR2 SMNVEV (reference sequence). The CDR3 sequence is CASSSLSPGANVLTF. DNA of the CDR3: TGTGCCAGCAGTTCGCTAAGTCCTGGGGCCAACGTCCTGACTTTC.

The rearrangement uses TRBV4-1 and TRBJ2-7, with 7 bases lining up with TRBD2. The CDR3 totals 16 residues. CDR1 is MGHRA and CDR2 is YSYEKL in the germline V gene. V dropped 0 bases and J dropped 2; count of bases not matched to a gene: 7. CDR3 sequence (DNA): TGCGCCAGCAGCCAAGATCTAAGGGAGGGGACCTACGAGCAGTACTTC. Its protein product is CASSQDLREGTYEQYF.

The chain combines TRBV7-3 with TRBJ2-1; D is uncertain. Per the germline V gene, CDR1 is SGHTA and CDR2 is FQGTGA. This CDR3 has 14 residues. The ends were cut back, 5 bases at V and 8 bases at J, with 16 bases in the middle. For the CDR3, the DNA is TGTGCCAGCAGCCCCACCCTCAGTGGCCATGAGCAGTTCTTC. Amino acids: CASSPTLSGHEQFF. The full variable domain, completed using reference TRBV7-3 and TRBJ2-1, is GAGVSQTPSNKVTEKGKYVELRCDPISGHTALYWYRQSLGQGPEFLIYFQGTGAADDSGLPNDRFFAVRPEGSVSTLKIQRTERGDSAVYLCASSPTLSGHEQFFGPGTRLTVL.

The CDR3 region has the DNA TGTGCCAGCAGCTCCTTTGGCGGCGGGGAGCTGTTTTTT. Translated: CASSSFGGGELFF. V gene TRBV5-6 combines with J gene TRBJ2-2; D is uncertain. V was trimmed by 3 bases and J by 7 bases, leaving 10 bases between them. The CDR3 sequence is 13 residues long. Germline V gives CDR1 SGHDT, CDR2 YYEEEE. Looking up the rest from reference TRBV5-6 and TRBJ2-2 gives the full variable domain: DAGVTQSPTHLIKTRGQQVTLRCSPKSGHDTVSWYQQALGQGPQFIFQYYEEEERQRGNFPDRFSGHQFPNYSSELNVNALLLGDSALYLCASSSFGGGELFFGEGSRLTVL.

This chain joins TRBV5-4 and TRBJ2-1, with 7 positions matching TRBD2. The CDR3 is 14 residues long. V lost 3 bases and J lost 7; bases outside the gene matches: 7. Germline CDR1 and CDR2: SGHNT and YYREEE (reference sequence). The CDR3: CASSYSGTKNEQFF. The CDR3 DNA sequence: TGTGCCAGCAGCTATTCCGGGACTAAAAATGAGCAGTTCTTC. The variable domain in full, completed from reference TRBV5-4 and TRBJ2-1, reads ETGVTQSPTHLIKTRGQQVTLRCSSQSGHNTVSWYQQALGQGPQFIFQYYREEENGRGNFPPRFSGLQFPNYSSELNVNALELDDSALYLCASSYSGTKNEQFFGPGTRLTVL.

The J gene is TRBJ2-7, the V gene TRBV21-1; the table calls TRBD1, which could not be checked here. TRBV21-1 is reported as a pseudogene. The length of the CDR3 is 15 residues. CDR3 amino acids: CASISVTGATYEQYF. The CDR3 coding sequence is TGTGCCAGCATCAGTGTTACTGGGGCTACCTACGAGCAGTACTTC.

V usage is TRBV4-1 and J usage is TRBJ2-1, with D uncertain. Germline V gives CDR1 MGHRA, CDR2 YSYEKL. V was trimmed by 1 base and J by 5 bases, leaving 6 bases between them. The CDR3 covers 13 residues. CDR3 bases: TGCGCCAGCAGCCAAGGGCCCCACAATGAGCAGTTCTTC. Translating it yields CASSQGPHNEQFF.

This chain joins TRBV7-8 and TRBJ2-7; TRBD1 might be the D (5 bases). From germline, CDR1 is SGHVS and CDR2 FQNEAQ. V was clipped by 5 bases and J by 3 bases, with 14 bases between them. CDR3 length: 14 residues. The CDR3 DNA sequence: TGTGCCAGCAGCGTGGACATTGCCAACTACGAGCAGTACTTC. Protein: CASSVDIANYEQYF.

The rearrangement links TRBV28 to TRBJ2-4; no reliable D call. V lost 6 bases, J lost 3 bases, and 18 bases lay in between. The CDR3 is 16 amino acids. The germline V gene has CDR1 MDHEN and CDR2 SYDVKM. The DNA of the CDR3 is TGTGCCAGCAGCCTCTTGGTGGAAGTTGGCAAAAACATTCAGTACTTC. It translates to CASSLLVEVGKNIQYF.

The V and J genes are TRBV19 and TRBJ2-7; 12 positions agree with TRBD2. The CDR3 extends over 16 amino acids. Germline V CDR1 and CDR2: LNHDA, SQIVND (reference sequence). With 4 bases clipped from V and 2 bases from J, the junction kept 6 bases outside the gene matches. The CDR3 reads CASSRTTSGSPYEQYF. The CDR3 DNA follows: TGTGCCAGTAGTAGAACGACTAGCGGGAGCCCCTACGAGCAGTACTTC.

The chain employs TRBV7-6 and TRBJ1-1, with TRBD1 identical over 7 bases. The trim removed 1 base at V and 9 bases at J, leaving 11 bases unmatched. The CDR3 spans 15 residues. Germline CDR1 is SGHVS and CDR2 is FNYEAQ. The chain's CDR3 is CASSLDPAGGGKAFF. The DNA for the CDR3 is TGTGCCAGCAGCTTAGATCCCGCAGGGGGAGGGAAAGCTTTCTTT. Looking up the rest from reference TRBV7-6 and TRBJ1-1 gives the full variable domain: GAGVSQSPRYKVTKRGQDVALRCDPISGHVSLYWYRQALGQGPEFLTYFNYEAQQDKSGLPNDRFSAERPEGSISTLTIQRTEQRDSAMYRCASSLDPAGGGKAFFGQGTRLTVV.

The chain has TRBV4-3 and TRBJ1-2; the D is unclear. Germline V gene lookup returns CDR1 LGHNA and CDR2 YSLEER. Trimming took 2 bases from V and 5 from J, leaving 9 bases between them. CDR3 size: 13 residues. CDR3 DNA sequence: TGCGCCAGCAGCCAATCCCCTTTTTATGGCTACACCTTC. Its protein is CASSQSPFYGYTF.

The chain uses TRBV5-4 and TRBJ2-7; 11 nucleotides agree with TRBD2. CDR3 length: 15 amino acids. J was trimmed by 6 bases and V by 3 bases; bases with no gene match: 8. Germline CDR1 reads SGHNT; CDR2 reads YYREEE (reference sequence). This CDR3 is CASSYELAGAGEQYF. The CDR3 DNA follows: TGTGCCAGCAGCTACGAACTAGCGGGAGCAGGCGAGCAGTACTTC.